This TCR beta chain was retrieved from a study of shared clonotypes between healthy human individuals. Assay used: immunoSEQ multiplex PCR; TCRdb lists only in-frame clones, some missing. Of approximately 340,000 clones listed, 70% to 75% are singletons. Germline V gene sequence: CDR1 GTSNPN, CDR2 SVGIG (reference sequence). Trimming shortened V by 0 bases and J by 0 bases, and 8 bases separated the two germline ends. The CDR3 is 14 residues long. The sequenced sample consisted of memory CD4+ T cells sorted from blood. The subset was: CD45RA-negative fraction. The source is a man between 25 and 39 years old in good health. V usage is TRBV30 and J usage is TRBJ1-1; D is possibly TRBD1 (5 bases). CDR3 sequence reads: CAWSVDNLNTEAFF. The DNA for the CDR3 is TGTGCCTGGAGTGTGGACAATTTGAACACTGAAGCTTTCTTT.